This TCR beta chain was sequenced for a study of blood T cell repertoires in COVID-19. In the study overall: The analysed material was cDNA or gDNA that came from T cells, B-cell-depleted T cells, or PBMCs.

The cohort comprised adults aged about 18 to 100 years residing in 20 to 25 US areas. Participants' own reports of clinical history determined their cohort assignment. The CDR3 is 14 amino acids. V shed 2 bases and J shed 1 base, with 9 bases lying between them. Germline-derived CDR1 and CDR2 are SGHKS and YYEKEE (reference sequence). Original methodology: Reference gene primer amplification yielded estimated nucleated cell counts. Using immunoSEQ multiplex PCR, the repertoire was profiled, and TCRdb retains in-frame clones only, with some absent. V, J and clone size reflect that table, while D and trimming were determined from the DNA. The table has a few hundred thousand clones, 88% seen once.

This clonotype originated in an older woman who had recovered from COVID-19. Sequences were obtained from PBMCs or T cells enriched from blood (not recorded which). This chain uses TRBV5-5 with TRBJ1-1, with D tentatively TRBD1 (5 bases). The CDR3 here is CASSFDRKNTEAFF. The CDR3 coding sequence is TGTGCCAGCAGCTTTGACAGAAAGAACACTGAAGCTTTCTTT.